This entry describes one TCR beta chain. TCRdb reprocessed the 5' RACE reads with MiXCR, giving one entry per CDR3 protein. The sample lists approximately 400,000 distinct CDR3 sequences, 24% occurring once. The CDR3 contains 16 residues. Germline CDR1 reads LNHNV; CDR2 reads YYDKDF (reference sequence). Trimming took 4 bases from V and 4 from J; bases not matched to a gene: 5. The data derive from a study of T-cell memory formation after mild COVID-19. The sequenced sample consisted of PBMCs or a T cell subset sorted from them (not recorded which). The origin of this receptor is an adult woman who had mild COVID-19 (a few samples of this study predate the infection). Cell type and time point are not known. This sequence joins TRBV15 and TRBJ2-1; 12 nucleotides agree with TRBD2. In DNA, the CDR3 is TGTGCCACCAGCATGCGGACTAGCGGGGCGTACAATGAGCAGTTCTTC. Translation gives CATSMRTSGAYNEQFF.